A single sample gave rise to the 24 T cell receptor beta chains below, sequenced in a study of blood T cell repertoires in COVID-19. Sequenced by immunoSEQ multiplex PCR; TCRdb stores in-frame clones only, minus some. The data hold about 270,000 clones, with about 88% observed a single time. The specimen was PBMCs or T cells enriched from blood (not recorded which). These receptors all come from a woman aged 50 to 60 who had recovered from COVID-19.

The gene calls are TRBV6-4 and TRBJ2-1, with D maybe TRBD2 (6 bases). V lost 0 bases, J lost 3 bases, and 9 bases lay in between. This CDR3 spans 15 amino acids. Germline CDR1 and CDR2: MRHNA and SNTAGT. CDR3 protein: CASSDSRESYNEQFF. CDR3 DNA: TGTGCCAGCAGTGACTCCCGGGAGAGCTACAATGAGCAGTTCTTC.

This clone was counted between two and nine times. CDR3 in amino acids: CASSSYKLAGGLTDTQYF. The CDR3 region has the DNA TGCGCCAGCAGCTCCTACAAACTAGCGGGAGGGCTGACAGATACGCAGTATTTT. The V call is TRBV5-1, the J call TRBJ2-3; 13 positions match TRBD2. The V and J ends lost 3 bases and 3 bases, in that order; junction bases with no gene match: 10. Germline lookup yields CDR1 SGHRS and CDR2 YFSETQ. The CDR3 consists of 18 residues.

This chain links TRBV5-1 with TRBJ1-2; 9 nucleotides align to TRBD1. The V and J ends lost 4 bases and 3 bases, in that order; junction bases with no gene match: 4. The length of the CDR3 is 14 residues. The germline V gene encodes CDR1 SGHRS and CDR2 YFSETQ. This CDR3 is CASSVDRGDYGYTF. The DNA of the CDR3 is TGCGCCAGCAGCGTGGACAGGGGAGACTATGGCTACACCTTC. The variable domain in full, with the rest retrieved from reference TRBV5-1 and TRBJ1-2, is KAGVTQTPRYLIKTRGQQVTLSCSPISGHRSVSWYQQTPGQGLQFLFEYFSETQRNKGNFPGRFSGRQFSNSRSEMNVSTLELGDSALYLCASSVDRGDYGYTFGSGTRLTVV.

The chain is built from TRBV2 and TRBJ2-3, with 8 bases that match TRBD1. In germline, CDR1 is SNHLY, CDR2 FYNNEI. CDR3 length: 14 residues. The junction had 9 bases not matched to a gene; V was cut back by 10 bases and J by 3 bases. The CDR3 is CATSWDRRTDTQYF. Here the CDR3 DNA reads TGTGCCACCTCTTGGGACAGGAGGACAGATACGCAGTATTTT.

The chain carries TRBV30 and TRBJ1-1; D perhaps matches TRBD1 (6 bases). The germline V gene has CDR1 GTSNPN and CDR2 SVGIG (reference sequence). CDR3 length: 15 amino acids. Trimming shortened V by 5 bases and J by 2 bases, and 18 bases separated the two germline ends. CDR3 protein: CAWVQGQSFNTEAFF. CDR3 in DNA: TGTGCCTGGGTCCAGGGGCAAAGCTTTAACACTGAAGCTTTCTTT. The variable domain in full, completed from reference TRBV30 and TRBJ1-1, reads SQTIHQWPATLVQPVGSPLSLECTVEGTSNPNLYWYRQAAGRGLQLLFYSVGIGQISSEVPQNLSASRPQDRQFILSSKKLLLSDSGFYLCAWVQGQSFNTEAFFGQGTRLTVV.

V and J are TRBV27 and TRBJ2-1; TRBD2 agrees at 8 bases. J was trimmed by 4 bases and V by 4 bases; bases with no gene match: 9. The CDR3 totals 16 residues. CDR1 is MNHEY and CDR2 is SMNVEV in the germline V gene (reference sequence). The CDR3 loop reads CASSSRSGRRYNEQFF. For the CDR3, the DNA is TGTGCCAGCAGTTCCAGAAGCGGGAGAAGGTACAATGAGCAGTTCTTC.

The genes are TRBV7-2 and TRBJ2-7; 8 bases are a match to TRBD1. The V segment lost 3 bases and the J segment 3 bases; nucleotides outside the gene matches: 4. The germline CDR1 and CDR2 sequences are SGHTA and FQGNSA. The CDR3 consists of 14 residues. The CDR3 loop reads CASSFDRGGYEQYF. DNA for the CDR3: TGTGCCAGCAGCTTCGACAGGGGTGGCTACGAGCAGTACTTC.

The gene calls are TRBV7-8 and TRBJ2-6; D perhaps matches TRBD1 (5 bases). The CDR3 is made up of 14 amino acids. CDR1 and CDR2 from the germline V gene are SGHVS and FQNEAQ. The germline V and J ends were trimmed by 4 bases and 2 bases, with 6 bases remaining between them. The CDR3: CASSSGTGANVLTF. CDR3 DNA: TGTGCCAGCAGCTCAGGGACTGGGGCCAACGTCCTGACTTTC.

J is TRBJ1-1 and V is TRBV15; tentative D call: TRBD1 (6 bases). The length of the CDR3 is 14 residues. Trimming left V 6 bases short and J 1 base short, with 12 bases between. Germline V gene sequence: CDR1 LNHNV, CDR2 YYDKDF (reference sequence). The CDR3 loop reads CATSYREGNTEAFF. The CDR3 region has the DNA TGTGCCACCAGTTACAGGGAAGGGAACACTGAAGCTTTCTTT.

CDR3 sequence reads: CASSPRQSPYSPLHF. Here the CDR3 DNA reads TGTGCCAGCAGCCCGCGACAGTCACCGTATTCACCCCTCCACTTT. This chain joins TRBV7-6 and TRBJ1-6, with a weak D call TRBD1 (5 bases). The germline V and J ends were trimmed by 5 bases and 8 bases, with 16 bases remaining between them. The CDR3 has 15 residues. Germline CDR1 reads SGHVS; CDR2 reads FNYEAQ.

The chain carries TRBV21-1 and TRBJ1-2. TRBV21-1 is deemed a pseudogene. The CDR3 consists of 12 residues. CDR3 in amino acids: CASSHHGYGYTF. CDR3 nucleotides: TGTGCCAGCAGCCACCACGGGTATGGCTACACCTTC.

V gene TRBV19 combines with J gene TRBJ1-5; 8 bases align to TRBD1. Trimming cost V 5 bases and J 4 bases; bases outside gene matches: 4. CDR1 is LNHDA, CDR2 SQIVND, per germline (reference sequence). This CDR3 has 14 amino acids. This CDR3 reads CASSAGTGNQPQHF. The CDR3 coding sequence is TGTGCCAGTAGTGCGGGGACAGGTAATCAGCCCCAGCATTTT.

The chain carries TRBV19 and TRBJ2-1; 11 nucleotides line up with TRBD2. Trimming took 8 bases from V and 8 from J; bases not matched to a gene: 8. The CDR3 is 14 residues long. Per germline, CDR1 LNHDA and CDR2 SQIVND (reference sequence). As DNA, the CDR3 is TGTGCCAGTCAGAGACTAGCGGGAAGCTATGAGCAGTTCTTC. Its protein product is CASQRLAGSYEQFF.

The rearrangement uses TRBV28 and TRBJ2-7; 9 bases align to TRBD1. Germline V gene lookup returns CDR1 MDHEN and CDR2 SYDVKM. V shed 5 bases, J shed 6 bases, and the junction held 11 bases outside the gene matches. The CDR3 sequence is 15 residues long. This CDR3 is CASSGTRDRDAEQYF. CDR3 nucleotides: TGTGCCAGCAGTGGGACACGGGACAGGGATGCCGAGCAGTACTTC.

This clone has only a few counts. This chain connects TRBV9 to TRBJ2-1, with TRBD2 identical over 11 bases. The V segment lost 4 bases and the J segment 7 bases; nucleotides outside the gene matches: 13. CDR3 length: 17 residues. Germline-derived CDR1 and CDR2 are SGDLS and YYNGEE. CDR3 nucleotide sequence: TGTGCCAGCAGCAGGTCTATCGGGCTAGCGGGAGGTAATGAGCAGTTCTTC. Translated, it gives CASSRSIGLAGGNEQFF.

Only a few counts were recorded for this clone. The rearrangement joins TRBV4-2 to TRBJ2-7; D unclear. This CDR3 has 13 amino acids. With 5 bases removed from V and 2 bases from J, the gap between germline ends came to 10 bases. Germline V CDR1 and CDR2: LGHNA, YNFKEQ. Here the CDR3 DNA reads TGTGCCAGCAGCGGCGGCCACACCTACGAGCAGTACTTC. Its protein product is CASSGGHTYEQYF.

The chain combines TRBV5-1 with TRBJ2-7, with 10 nucleotides matching TRBD1. Germline values: CDR1 SGHRS, CDR2 YFSETQ. Losses at the gene ends were 0 bases for V and 5 bases for J; bases not matched to a gene: 8. The CDR3 length is 16 residues. The chain's CDR3 is CASSLGRGQGLNEQYF. The CDR3 DNA reads as TGCGCCAGCAGCTTGGGAAGGGGACAGGGGCTGAACGAGCAGTACTTC.

V and J are TRBV9 and TRBJ1-4, with D perhaps matching TRBD1 (6 bases). The CDR3 totals 17 residues. V was pared by 4 bases and J by 0 bases, with 16 bases between. Germline V CDR1 and CDR2: SGDLS, YYNGEE. The CDR3 loop is CASSPRGGGATNEKLFF. The CDR3 DNA follows: TGTGCCAGCAGCCCCCGCGGAGGGGGGGCAACTAATGAAAAACTGTTTTTT.

This sequence joins TRBV19 and TRBJ1-2, with D maybe TRBD1 (5 bases). CDR3 length: 13 residues. Trimming removed 4 bases from V and 8 bases from J, with 14 bases in between. CDR1 is LNHDA, CDR2 SQIVND, per germline (reference sequence). As DNA, the CDR3 is TGTGCCAGTAGTAACCCCGGGGGGTACGGCTACACCTTC. This codes for CASSNPGGYGYTF.

The chain couples TRBV4-1 to TRBJ2-1; 9 bases fit TRBD2. V dropped 4 bases and J dropped 4; count of bases not matched to a gene: 2. The CDR3 is 14 residues long. Germline V lookup: CDR1 MGHRA, CDR2 YSYEKL. CDR3 sequence (DNA): TGCGCCAGCAGCCGGACTAGCGAGTACAATGAGCAGTTCTTC. Translating gives CASSRTSEYNEQFF.

The chain couples TRBV5-1 to TRBJ1-2; 7 bases are a match to TRBD1. The CDR3 covers 15 residues. V lost 2 bases to trimming and J lost 3 bases; unmatched junction nucleotides: 7. Germline lookup yields CDR1 SGHRS and CDR2 YFSETQ. Here the CDR3 DNA reads TGCGCCAGCAGCTTCTCGGGACAGTCGGACTATGGCTACACCTTC. Residues: CASSFSGQSDYGYTF.

The chain joins TRBV13 to TRBJ2-7; possible D gene TRBD1, 7 bases. The V gene's germline CDR1 is PRHDT and CDR2 FYEKMQ (reference sequence). This CDR3 comprises 13 residues. Deletions cut 0 bases from V and 6 bases from J, with 9 bases between. Here the CDR3 reads CASSLGQGGEQYF. In DNA, the CDR3 is TGTGCCAGCAGCTTAGGTCAGGGGGGCGAGCAGTACTTC.

The V and J genes are TRBV4-3 and TRBJ2-3, with TRBD1 matching over 9 bases. The CDR3 sequence is 15 residues long. The junction had 2 bases not matched to a gene; V was cut back by 4 bases and J by 0 bases. CDR1 and CDR2 from the germline V gene are LGHNA and YSLEER. CDR3 in amino acids: CASSLGQGSTDTQYF. The DNA of the CDR3 is TGCGCCAGCAGCCTGGGACAGGGAAGCACAGATACGCAGTATTTT.

This clone was observed a handful of times. The V call is TRBV20-1, the J call TRBJ1-5, with D possibly being TRBD1 (5 bases). The length of the CDR3 is 13 residues. From germline, CDR1 is DFQATT and CDR2 SNEGSKA (reference sequence). V gave up 3 bases and J gave up 7 bases, with 13 bases separating them. Here the CDR3 DNA reads TGCAGTGCTAGTCCCAGGGCAGGACAGCCCCAGCATTTT. Translation gives CSASPRAGQPQHF.